Below, 27 T cell receptor beta chains from the same sample are listed, as sequenced in a study of cytotoxic CD8 clonotypes in ibrutinib-treated CLL. Method: immunoSEQ multiplex PCR; TCRdb's copy keeps in-frame clones and lacks some. This sample has fewer than 45,000 clones, with 49% found just once. Sequencing was performed on PBMCs, taken before ibrutinib treatment. These receptors all come from a human donor with chronic lymphocytic leukemia.

The chain couples TRBV2 to TRBJ2-1, with 8 nucleotides matching TRBD2. Germline assignment: CDR1 SNHLY and CDR2 FYNNEI. With 1 base clipped from V and 3 bases from J, the junction kept 2 bases outside the gene matches. CDR3 size: 15 residues. CDR3 coding DNA: TGTGCCAGCAGTGAAGTAGCGGGGATCTACAATGAGCAGTTCTTC. It yields the protein CASSEVAGIYNEQFF.

V gene TRBV29-1 combines with J gene TRBJ1-1; D perhaps matches TRBD1 (6 bases). The germline V and J ends were trimmed by 3 bases and 4 bases, with 12 bases remaining between them. Germline V CDR1 and CDR2: SQVTM, ANQGSEA. The CDR3 is made up of 13 amino acids. Here the CDR3 DNA reads TGCAGCGTTGACAGGGGAGTTCTCACTGAAGCTTTCTTT. As protein: CSVDRGVLTEAFF. The whole variable domain, remainder taken from reference TRBV29-1 and TRBJ1-1, is SAVISQKPSRDICQRGTSLTIQCQVDSQVTMMFWYRQQPGQSLTLIATANQGSEATYESGFVIDKFPISRPNLTFSTLTVSNMSPEDSSIYLCSVDRGVLTEAFFGQGTRLTVV.

This clone has just a few counts. The CDR3 DNA follows: TGTGCCTGGAACCAAGACAGGGGGCTAGGCGAGCAGTACTTC. Residues: CAWNQDRGLGEQYF. V usage is TRBV30 and J usage is TRBJ2-7; 10 bases are a match to TRBD1. V dropped 4 bases and J dropped 6; count of bases not matched to a gene: 9. The CDR3 loop spans 14 amino acids. Germline V gene lookup returns CDR1 GTSNPN and CDR2 SVGIG (reference sequence). The whole variable domain, remainder taken from reference TRBV30 and TRBJ2-7, is SQTIHQWPATLVQPVGSPLSLECTVEGTSNPNLYWYRQAAGRGLQLLFYSVGIGQISSEVPQNLSASRPQDRQFILSSKKLLLSDSGFYLCAWNQDRGLGEQYFGPGTRLTVT.

This clone was seen only a few times. V gene TRBV5-1 combines with J gene TRBJ2-1; 11 bases match TRBD1. Germline V lookup: CDR1 SGHRS, CDR2 YFSETQ. J was trimmed by 8 bases and V by 3 bases; bases with no gene match: 1. The CDR3 totals 13 residues. This CDR3 reads CASSWTGGDEQFF. CDR3 DNA sequence: TGCGCCAGCAGCTGGACAGGGGGCGATGAGCAGTTCTTC.

The chain employs TRBV28 and TRBJ2-3; the D call may be TRBD1 or TRBD2 (5 bases each). Trimming took off 2 bases at V and 3 bases at J, with 12 bases between the two ends. This CDR3 comprises 15 residues. Germline V gives CDR1 MDHEN, CDR2 SYDVKM. CDR3 protein: CASSLPGALTDTQYF. Written as DNA, the CDR3 is TGTGCCAGCAGTTTACCCGGGGCCCTAACAGATACGCAGTATTTT.

The sample holds a few counts of this clone. V gene TRBV2 combines with J gene TRBJ1-1; 7 positions agree with TRBD1. Germline assignment: CDR1 SNHLY and CDR2 FYNNEI. The CDR3 consists of 14 residues. The V and J ends lost 6 bases and 2 bases, in that order; junction bases with no gene match: 6. This chain's CDR3 is CASRRDSKNTEAFF. The CDR3 nucleotides read TGTGCCAGCAGGAGGGACAGTAAAAACACTGAAGCTTTCTTT.

This clone was found a few times. The chain has TRBV7-2 and TRBJ2-7; 10 nucleotides align to TRBD1. V trimming: 1 base; J trimming: 9 bases; junction bases outside the gene matches: 12. There are 16 residues in the CDR3. CDR1 SGHTA and CDR2 FQGNSA come from the germline V gene. The DNA for the CDR3 is TGTGCCAGCAGCTTAGACCAATGGGACAGGGGTCATTTGCAGTACTTC. This translates into CASSLDQWDRGHLQYF. Combining the CDR3 with reference TRBV7-2 and TRBJ2-7 gives the whole variable domain GAGVSQSPSNKVTEKGKDVELRCDPISGHTALYWYRQSLGQGLEFLIYFQGNSAPDKSGLPSDRFSAERTGGSVSTLTIQRTQQEDSAVYLCASSLDQWDRGHLQYFGPGTRLTVT.

V usage is TRBV4-1 and J usage is TRBJ2-7; 7 bases match TRBD1. The CDR3 covers 16 residues. The ends lost 0 bases at V and 1 base at J; junction bases unmatched: 6. The germline CDR1 and CDR2 sequences are MGHRA and YSYEKL. CDR3 in DNA: TGCGCCAGCAGCCAAGAGCAGGGGGTGGTTTCCTACGAGCAGTACTTC. Translating it yields CASSQEQGVVSYEQYF.

This CDR3 is CASSLNIPGQGPYQPQHF. The CDR3 DNA reads as TGTGCCAGCAGCTTAAACATTCCGGGACAGGGCCCTTATCAGCCCCAGCATTTT. This chain links TRBV7-6 with TRBJ1-5; 9 positions match TRBD1. The CDR3 extends over 18 amino acids. V shed 2 bases, J shed 5 bases, and the junction held 13 bases outside the gene matches. Germline-derived CDR1 and CDR2 are SGHVS and FNYEAQ.

This clone was counted a few times. The J gene is TRBJ1-1, the V gene TRBV27; 7 bases line up with TRBD1. The junction had 5 bases not matched to a gene; V was cut back by 5 bases and J by 5 bases. The germline V gene encodes CDR1 MNHEY and CDR2 SMNVEV (reference sequence). This CDR3 is built from 13 residues. This CDR3 reads CASSITGVTEAFF. The CDR3, as DNA: TGTGCCAGCAGTATAACAGGGGTTACTGAAGCTTTCTTT.

This chain links TRBV30 with TRBJ2-7, with D perhaps matching TRBD1 (6 bases). The CDR3 loop spans 13 amino acids. Trimming took 6 bases from V and 2 from J, leaving 14 bases between them. Germline values: CDR1 GTSNPN, CDR2 SVGIG (reference sequence). As DNA, the CDR3 is TGTGCCTGTCATAGGGGGAACCCCTACGAGCAGTACTTC. Amino acids: CACHRGNPYEQYF.

The chain is built from TRBV9 and TRBJ1-1; 7 bases match TRBD1. With 4 bases clipped from V and 2 bases from J, the junction kept 5 bases outside the gene matches. Germline values: CDR1 SGDLS, CDR2 YYNGEE. The CDR3 has 14 residues. The CDR3: CASSLGTANTEAFF. CDR3 sequence (DNA): TGTGCCAGCAGCCTTGGGACAGCCAACACTGAAGCTTTCTTT.

V and J are TRBV18 and TRBJ2-3; D not resolved. Trimming removed 4 bases at V and 0 bases at J, with 5 bases between. The CDR3 has 13 residues. Germline CDR1 and CDR2: KGHSH and LQKENI. CDR3 residues: CASSLASTDTQYF. The CDR3 DNA reads TGTGCCAGCTCACTCGCAAGCACAGATACGCAGTATTTT. Drawing the rest from reference TRBV18 and TRBJ2-3, the complete variable domain is NAGVMQNPRHLVRRRGQEARLRCSPMKGHSHVYWYRQLPEEGLKFMVYLQKENIIDESGMPKERFSAEFPKEGPSILRIQQVVRGDSAAYFCASSLASTDTQYFGPGTRLTVL.

The chain is built from TRBV5-4 and TRBJ1-2; the D gene is possibly TRBD1 (6 bases). V was clipped by 0 bases and J by 4 bases, with 13 bases between them. CDR3 length equals 15 residues. Germline values: CDR1 SGHNT, CDR2 YYREEE (reference sequence). CDR3 amino acids: CASSLVGTRGYGYTF. The DNA for the CDR3 is TGTGCCAGCAGCTTGGTGGGGACAAGGGGCTATGGCTACACCTTC.

This clone was observed at least ten times. The chain carries TRBV19 and TRBJ2-3, with 8 nucleotides matching TRBD1. Germline assignment: CDR1 LNHDA and CDR2 SQIVND (reference sequence). Losses at the gene ends were 0 bases for V and 0 bases for J; bases not matched to a gene: 8. The CDR3 covers 18 residues. The CDR3 nucleotides are TGTGCCAGTAGTATAGACAGGGACAGGCTCACTAGCACAGATACGCAGTATTTT. Translation: CASSIDRDRLTSTDTQYF. Full variable domain (outside the CDR3, taken from reference TRBV19 and TRBJ2-3): DGGITQSPKYLFRKEGQNVTLSCEQNLNHDAMYWYRQDPGQGLRLIYYSQIVNDFQKGDIAEGYSVSREKKESFPLTVTSAQKNPTAFYLCASSIDRDRLTSTDTQYFGPGTRLTVL.

This clone was picked up a small number of times. V usage is TRBV19 and J usage is TRBJ1-6, with 7 bases aligning to TRBD1. V lost 3 bases and J lost 3; bases outside the gene matches: 8. Per germline, CDR1 LNHDA and CDR2 SQIVND (reference sequence). This CDR3 comprises 17 residues. The CDR3 protein is CASSMEDRPDYNSPLHF. DNA for the CDR3: TGTGCCAGTAGTATGGAGGACAGGCCGGACTATAATTCACCCCTCCACTTT.

In its sample, this clone was seen once. The chain recombines TRBV11-2 with TRBJ1-2, with TRBD1 identical over 10 bases. The CDR3 has 15 residues. CDR1 is SGHAT, CDR2 FQNNGV, per germline. The J segment lost 5 bases and the V segment lost 0 bases, leaving 3 bases of the junction unmatched. CDR3 region: CASSLERQGAYGYTF. The CDR3 DNA reads as TGTGCCAGCAGCTTAGAAAGACAGGGGGCGTATGGCTACACCTTC.

This clone has a handful of counts. CDR3 in DNA: TGCAGCGTCCTAGCGGGGGGGCTGGATACGCAGTATTTT. Protein product: CSVLAGGLDTQYF. The chain joins TRBV29-1 to TRBJ2-3, with 12 bases lining up with TRBD2. The germline CDR1 and CDR2 sequences are SQVTM and ANQGSEA. V gave up 6 bases and J gave up 6 bases; unmatched junction bases: 4. This CDR3 has 13 residues.

The chain combines TRBV6-5 with TRBJ1-2; no firm D call. Germline lookup yields CDR1 MNHEY and CDR2 SVGAGI. The CDR3 contains 15 residues. V was shortened by 6 bases and J by 1 base, with 15 bases between the two germline ends. CDR3 sequence: CASSPERLDNYGYTF. The CDR3 coding sequence is TGTGCCAGCAGCCCCGAGCGGCTTGATAACTATGGCTACACCTTC.

The chain employs TRBV10-2 and TRBJ1-6; 9 bases are a match to TRBD1. Germline CDR1 is WSHSY and CDR2 is SAAADI. Germline trimming cut 3 bases from V and 12 bases from J; bases unmatched to any gene: 9. The CDR3 contains 15 residues. As DNA, the CDR3 is TGCGCCAGCAGTGATACGGGACAGGGATACGGACCCCTCCACTTT. Translation: CASSDTGQGYGPLHF.

This chain joins TRBV5-3 and TRBJ1-5; 8 bases line up with TRBD1. TRBV5-3 is labeled an ORF, and its function is uncertain. This CDR3 has 15 amino acids. V was pared by 6 bases and J by 4 bases, with 9 bases of the junction left unmatched. The CDR3 DNA follows: TGTGCCAGAATCATATACAGGGGGAGGAATCAGCCCCAGCATTTT. Translation gives CARIIYRGRNQPQHF.

On this clone: The junction departs from the called germline gene at one end, perhaps through a read error. The CDR3 protein is CASSGPTGTISF. The CDR3 DNA reads TGTGCCAGCAGCGGCCCTACAGGGACGATATCTTTT. The V gene is TRBV5-6, the J gene TRBJ1-4; TRBD1 is a possible D gene (6 bases). The CDR3 loop spans 12 amino acids. The germline V gene encodes CDR1 SGHDT and CDR2 YYEEEE.

Only a few counts were recorded for this clone. This rearrangement joins TRBV2 to TRBJ2-3; 7 bases agree with TRBD2. V was clipped by 8 bases and J by 7 bases; unmatched bases: 9. The CDR3 sequence is 13 residues long. In germline, CDR1 is SNHLY, CDR2 FYNNEI. This chain's CDR3 is CASGTTPGYTQYF. Here the CDR3 DNA reads TGTGCCAGCGGGACTACCCCCGGGTATACGCAGTATTTT.

This clone was recorded a few times. The rearrangement links TRBV2 to TRBJ1-1; D remains unclear. V was shortened by 4 bases and J by 2 bases, with 8 bases between the two germline ends. The CDR3 is made up of 13 amino acids. Germline values: CDR1 SNHLY, CDR2 FYNNEI. CDR3: CASSVRRNTEAFF. In nucleotides, the CDR3 is TGTGCCAGCAGTGTAAGGAGAAACACTGAAGCTTTCTTT.

This chain uses TRBV5-1 with TRBJ2-5; D is unclear. Germline V gene sequence: CDR1 SGHRS, CDR2 YFSETQ. V was clipped by 3 bases and J by 1 base, with 10 bases between them. The CDR3 runs to 14 residues. The CDR3 here is CASSYGRAQETQYF. In DNA form, the CDR3 reads TGCGCCAGCAGCTATGGACGGGCCCAAGAGACCCAGTACTTC.

The V and J genes are TRBV6-4 and TRBJ2-3; 15 bases match TRBD2. V lost 4 bases to trimming and J lost 2 bases; unmatched junction nucleotides: 1. Germline values: CDR1 MRHNA, CDR2 SNTAGT. CDR3 size: 16 residues. The chain's CDR3 is CASSGTSGGDTDTQYF. CDR3 DNA: TGTGCCAGCAGTGGGACTAGCGGGGGGGACACAGATACGCAGTATTTT.

The CDR3 protein is CASSSDGLRTGELFF. DNA of the CDR3: TGTGCCAGCAGCTCGGACGGCCTCAGGACCGGGGAGCTGTTTTTT. The chain recombines TRBV5-5 with TRBJ2-2; unclear D gene. The CDR3 runs to 15 residues. Trimming took 3 bases from V and 5 from J, leaving 14 bases between them. Per the germline V gene, CDR1 is SGHKS and CDR2 is YYEKEE (reference sequence).